These 14 T cell receptor beta chains were all obtained from the same sample, sequenced in a study of blood T cells in healthy people across ages. Primed by a sample-barcoded 5' primer and a J-beta primer mix, a second PCR proceeded for roughly 7 to 12 cycles. TCRdb itself ran the 5' RACE reads through MiXCR, one entry per CDR3 protein. The table shows 800,000 or so distinct CDR3 sequences, with approximately 25% occurring only once. The data were also submitted as part of a second study, on T cells of mothers and their children.

Sample: blood. The receptors here all came from a boy younger than 18 in good health.

The chain combines TRBV28 with TRBJ2-1, with 7 bases identical to TRBD1. This CDR3 contains 14 residues. With V trimmed by 7 bases and J by 4 bases, 7 bases remained unmatched. From germline, CDR1 is MDHEN and CDR2 SYDVKM. CDR3 in amino acids: CASTMTGIYNEQFF. CDR3 bases: TGTGCCAGCACCATGACAGGGATATACAATGAGCAGTTCTTC.

The sample holds a few counts of this clonotype. The V gene is TRBV20-1, the J gene TRBJ2-7; 8 nucleotides align to TRBD1. The length of the CDR3 is 16 residues. The germline V gene encodes CDR1 DFQATT and CDR2 SNEGSKA (reference sequence). V trimming: 4 bases; J trimming: 3 bases; junction bases outside the gene matches: 14. CDR3 coding DNA: TGCAGTGCTACCGGGGACAGGCCTACCGTTAACTACGAGCAGTACTTC. Translated: CSATGDRPTVNYEQYF.

The J gene is TRBJ1-2, the V gene TRBV3-1, with 7 bases lining up with TRBD1. The V gene end was trimmed by 1 base and the J gene end by 0 bases; junction bases not matched to a gene: 5. The CDR3 sequence is 16 residues long. Germline CDR1 reads LGHDT; CDR2 reads YNNKEL (reference sequence). The CDR3 sequence is CASSQAGTETNYGYTF. The CDR3 coding sequence is TGTGCCAGCAGCCAAGCGGGGACAGAAACTAACTATGGCTACACCTTC.

In this sample, this clonotype turned up a few times. The V gene is TRBV6-1, the J gene TRBJ1-4; 11 bases map to TRBD1. CDR3 size: 15 residues. Germline loops: CDR1 MNHNS, CDR2 SASEGT. With 3 bases clipped from V and 8 bases from J, the junction kept 5 bases outside the gene matches. In nucleotides, the CDR3 is TGTGCCAGCAGTGACCCCGGACAGGGGGCGGAAAAACTGTTTTTT. It translates to CASSDPGQGAEKLFF.

The gene calls are TRBV4-3 and TRBJ1-1, with D perhaps matching TRBD1 (6 bases). Trimming took off 4 bases at V and 1 base at J, with 16 bases between the two ends. The germline gives CDR1 LGHNA, CDR2 YSLEER. This CDR3 region has 16 residues. CDR3 protein: CASSLEDRISNTEAFF. The CDR3 DNA is TGCGCCAGCAGCCTAGAAGACAGGATTTCGAACACTGAAGCTTTCTTT.

V and J are TRBV2 and TRBJ2-7; 11 bases line up with TRBD1. Germline loops: CDR1 SNHLY, CDR2 FYNNEI. Trimming removed 4 bases from V and 5 bases from J; junction bases left unmatched: 4. This CDR3 region has 14 residues. DNA of the CDR3: TGTGCCAGCAGTGTGGGACAGGGGGTGAACGAGCAGTACTTC. It specifies CASSVGQGVNEQYF.

This clonotype occurred a few times. V usage is TRBV6-1 and J usage is TRBJ2-5; D unclear. The J call may not be correct, given that the DNA end is closer to TRBJ2-1. Germline CDR1 MNHNS, CDR2 SASEGT. There are 16 residues in the CDR3. In nucleotides, the CDR3 is TGTGCCAGCAGTGAAAATGGTGGGCTCCTCGGCAATGAGCAGTTCTTC. It is translated as CASSENGGLLGNEQFF.

Turning to this clonotype: A much more abundant neighbour one base away suggests this may be a read error. The chain recombines TRBV6-5 with TRBJ1-3; 7 bases map to TRBD1. The CDR3 length is 14 residues. Germline CDR1 reads MNHEY; CDR2 reads SVGAGI. The CDR3 spells CASRIDRDGNTTYF. The CDR3 DNA sequence: TGTGCCAGCAGGATTGACAGGGACGGAAACACCACATATTTT.

The rearrangement links TRBV20-1 to TRBJ2-7; TRBD1 agrees at 9 bases. Germline CDR1 DFQATT, CDR2 SNEGSKA (reference sequence). Trimming removed 1 base from V and 4 bases from J; junction bases left unmatched: 2. The length of the CDR3 is 13 residues. The CDR3 DNA follows: TGCAGTGCTAGAGCGGGACAGGGATACGAGCAGTACTTC. Translated, it gives CSARAGQGYEQYF.

This clonotype was detected once. The rearrangement joins TRBV20-1 to TRBJ2-7; D possibly corresponds to TRBD1 (6 bases). The CDR3 consists of 15 residues. Germline V gives CDR1 DFQATT, CDR2 SNEGSKA (reference sequence). V was shortened by 6 bases and J by 2 bases, with 20 bases between the two germline ends. CDR3 protein: CSAPLAGRGTYEQYF. Written as DNA, the CDR3 is TGCAGTGCCCCCCTAGCTGGCAGGGGCACCTACGAGCAGTACTTC.

Only a few counts were recorded for this clonotype. The chain links TRBV10-3 to TRBJ2-1, with TRBD2 identical over 8 bases. V lost 4 bases and J lost 6; bases outside the gene matches: 8. The CDR3 spans 15 residues. The V gene's germline CDR1 is ENHRY and CDR2 SYGVKD. The CDR3 sequence: CAISAIAGPTNEQFF. The CDR3 DNA follows: TGTGCCATCAGTGCAATAGCGGGGCCAACCAATGAGCAGTTCTTC.

The chain combines TRBV2 with TRBJ2-5, with 12 bases lining up with TRBD2. The trim removed 4 bases at V and 5 bases at J, leaving 2 bases unmatched. The germline CDR1 and CDR2 sequences are SNHLY and FYNNEI. The CDR3 consists of 14 residues. The CDR3 loop reads CASSATSGGETQYF. CDR3 in DNA: TGTGCCAGCAGTGCGACTAGCGGGGGTGAGACCCAGTACTTC.

V and J are TRBV9 and TRBJ1-2; 7 nucleotides line up with TRBD1. Germline assignment: CDR1 SGDLS and CDR2 YYNGEE. The CDR3 extends over 12 amino acids. V dropped 7 bases and J dropped 4; count of bases not matched to a gene: 4. This chain's CDR3 is CASGDSSYGYTF. CDR3 in DNA: TGTGCCAGCGGGGACAGCAGCTATGGCTACACCTTC.

This clonotype was seen a few times. The chain combines TRBV7-9 with TRBJ2-4; D may correspond to TRBD1 or TRBD2 (5 bases each). The CDR3 is made up of 13 amino acids. Between the trimmed V and J ends, which lost 7 bases and 11 bases, there was a span of 18 bases. Germline-derived CDR1 and CDR2 are SEHNR and FQNEAQ (reference sequence). In DNA, the CDR3 is TGTGCCAGCAACAGTTGGGACGGACGATTTCAGTACTTC. This sequence encodes CASNSWDGRFQYF. The full variable domain, rest sourced from reference TRBV7-9 and TRBJ2-4, is DTGVSQNPRHKITKRGQNVTFRCDPISEHNRLYWYRQTLGQGPEFLTYFQNEAQLEKSRLLSDRFSAERPKGSFSTLEIQRTEQGDSAMYLCASNSWDGRFQYFGAGTRLSVL.